The clone carrying this T cell receptor (beta chain) was seen a few times. The antigen is not known. The V and J ends lost 8 bases and 2 bases respectively, with 13 bases between them. Germline CDR1 and CDR2: SNHLY and FYNNEI. The CDR3 contains 14 residues. The sample comes from a study of beta chain features in type 1 diabetes. Study-level background: Examination of sorted cells across all samples involved approximately 100,000,000 cells. Regarding the study as a whole: Shortening of TCRB CDR3s, moderate but significant, appeared in all four CD4+ subsets of Type 1 diabetes patients.

All of the isolated RNA was reverse transcribed, so expressed TCRB transcripts were sequenced. The method was immunoSEQ multiplex PCR; TCRdb's version includes in-frame clones alone and lacks a portion of them. This sample has roughly 340,000 clones, with approximately 15% found just once. The sequence derives from a woman between 18 and 29 years old with type 1 diabetes. Sequencing input: naive CD4+ T cells from blood. The chain couples TRBV2 to TRBJ1-5; D may be TRBD1 (6 bases). The DNA of the CDR3 is TGTGCCAGCGGACCCAGGGGAGGCAATCAGCCCCAGCATTTT. Amino acid sequence: CASGPRGGNQPQHF.